Below, 21 T cell receptor beta chains from the same sample are listed, as sequenced in a study of T cells after yellow fever vaccination. One entry per CDR3 protein results from TCRdb running MiXCR on the 5' RACE reads. The repertoire consists of 450,000 to 600,000 distinct CDR3 sequences, with about a sixth occurring once and the leading ten covering 15% to 20%. This material consisted of PBMCs, taken less than 6 days after the first yellow fever vaccination. All receptors derive from a man between 18 and 35 years old who received the YFV17D yellow fever vaccine.

In its sample, this clonotype was seen a few times. This rearrangement joins TRBV25-1 to TRBJ1-2; D not certain. The CDR3 spans 15 residues. The V end lost 4 bases, the J end lost 3 bases, and 15 bases lay between the germline ends. Germline V lookup: CDR1 MGHDK, CDR2 SYGVNS. CDR3 DNA: TGTGCCAGCAGTGCTCACCCGGAGGGTGACTATGGCTACACCTTC. Translating gives CASSAHPEGDYGYTF.

This clonotype was detected only once. The rearrangement joins TRBV29-1 to TRBJ1-1; no clear D. Germline V gene data show CDR1 as SQVTM and CDR2 as ANQGSEA. The CDR3 contains 11 residues. Trimming shortened V by 3 bases and J by 10 bases, and 12 bases separated the two germline ends. CDR3 sequence (DNA): TGCAGCGTTGATCCGTCCAGAGCAGCTTTCTTT. Translation gives CSVDPSRAAFF.

This clonotype was seen a few times. V gene TRBV14 combines with J gene TRBJ2-2; no clear D. Germline values: CDR1 SGHDN, CDR2 FVKESK. This CDR3 comprises 13 residues. V shed 3 bases and J shed 6 bases, with 8 bases lying between them. CDR3: CASSHGRAGELFF. The CDR3 region has the DNA TGTGCCAGCAGCCACGGTAGGGCCGGGGAGCTGTTTTTT.

This clonotype was recorded a few times. The J gene is TRBJ1-4, the V gene TRBV30; D gene ambiguous. This CDR3 has 14 amino acids. Germline values: CDR1 GTSNPN, CDR2 SVGIG (reference sequence). Between the trimmed V and J ends, which lost 6 bases and 7 bases, there was a span of 18 bases. The chain's CDR3 is CACPGVGMGEKLFF. The CDR3 DNA sequence: TGTGCCTGCCCTGGGGTTGGAATGGGTGAAAAACTGTTTTTT.

V and J are TRBV11-3 and TRBJ1-3, with 7 bases matching TRBD1. The J segment lost 2 bases and the V segment lost 1 base, leaving 2 bases of the junction unmatched. Germline CDR1 and CDR2: SGHNT and YENEEA. The CDR3 spans 15 residues. The CDR3 is CASSLATGAGNTIYF. The CDR3 nucleotides are TGTGCCAGCAGCTTAGCAACAGGGGCTGGAAACACCATATATTTT.

The genes are TRBV6-1 and TRBJ2-7; 10 nucleotides agree with TRBD1. This CDR3 is 16 amino acids long. Unmatched junction bases numbered 8, after V lost 5 bases and J lost 1 base. The germline CDR1 and CDR2 sequences are MNHNS and SASEGT. The CDR3 DNA sequence: TGTGCCAGCAGTCCCGCCGGGACAGGGGTGTCCTACGAGCAGTACTTC. This sequence encodes CASSPAGTGVSYEQYF.

The J gene is TRBJ1-2, the V gene TRBV28; no clear D. This CDR3 has 12 residues. Looked up from germline, CDR1 is MDHEN and CDR2 is SYDVKM. The germline V and J ends were trimmed by 6 bases and 6 bases, with 11 bases remaining between them. The CDR3 nucleotides read TGTGCCAGCAGCCCAAACTCGAATGGCTACACCTTC. This codes for CASSPNSNGYTF.

This clonotype has a count of ten or more. The chain recombines TRBV5-1 with TRBJ2-7, with 10 nucleotides matching TRBD1. The CDR3 runs to 14 residues. V lost 4 bases, J lost 8 bases, and 9 bases stayed unmatched. Germline loops: CDR1 SGHRS, CDR2 YFSETQ. The CDR3 protein is CASSPGTGVAQQYF. CDR3 nucleotides: TGCGCCAGCAGCCCCGGGACAGGGGTTGCGCAGCAGTACTTC.

This clonotype was recorded at least ten times. The chain couples TRBV7-9 to TRBJ1-1; 9 bases line up with TRBD1. This CDR3 spans 15 amino acids. Per germline, CDR1 SEHNR and CDR2 FQNEAQ (reference sequence). With 5 bases clipped from V and 5 bases from J, the junction kept 9 bases outside the gene matches. The CDR3 sequence is CASSPVRDRATEAFF. The CDR3 region has the DNA TGTGCCAGCAGCCCCGTACGGGACAGGGCAACTGAAGCTTTCTTT.

This chain connects TRBV6-2 or TRBV6-3 to TRBJ2-3; no clear D gene. Germline V gene data show CDR1 as MNHEY and CDR2 as SVGEGT. The CDR3 contains 13 residues. V lost 0 bases and J 3 bases, leaving 4 bases between the germline ends. CDR3 residues: CASSYSITDTQYF. CDR3 bases: TGTGCCAGCAGTTACTCGATTACAGATACGCAGTATTTT.

The chain combines TRBV25-1 with TRBJ2-2, with TRBD1 as a possible D gene (6 bases). V was trimmed by 2 bases and J by 7 bases, leaving 8 bases between them. The CDR3 is 13 amino acids. Per the germline V gene, CDR1 is MGHDK and CDR2 is SYGVNS. This CDR3 is CASSEGGHGELFF. The CDR3 DNA sequence: TGTGCCAGCAGTGAAGGGGGCCACGGGGAGCTGTTTTTT.

This clonotype was seen a handful of times. J is TRBJ2-1 and V is TRBV9; D is perhaps TRBD1 or TRBD2 (5 bases each). Germline V gene sequence: CDR1 SGDLS, CDR2 YYNGEE. V gave up 1 base and J gave up 9 bases, with 8 bases separating them. The CDR3 has 12 amino acids. The chain's CDR3 is CASSVKGSEQFF. The DNA of the CDR3 is TGTGCCAGCAGCGTAAAGGGGAGTGAGCAGTTCTTC.

This clonotype showed up many times. This chain connects TRBV3-1 to TRBJ1-4; tentatively, D is TRBD1 (5 bases). This CDR3 is built from 15 residues. Trimming shortened V by 4 bases and J by 3 bases, and 12 bases separated the two germline ends. The germline V gene has CDR1 LGHDT and CDR2 YNNKEL (reference sequence). The CDR3 coding sequence is TGTGCCAGCAGCCTCTCCGGGGGACCTAATGAAAAACTGTTTTTT. Its translation: CASSLSGGPNEKLFF. Drawing the rest from reference TRBV3-1 and TRBJ1-4, the complete variable domain is DTAVSQTPKYLVTQMGNDKSIKCEQNLGHDTMYWYKQDSKKFLKIMFSYNNKELIINETVPNRFSPKSPDKAHLNLHINSLELGDSAVYFCASSLSGGPNEKLFFGSGTQLSVL.

This clonotype appeared a few times. This chain connects TRBV6-1 to TRBJ2-2; D perhaps matches TRBD1 (5 bases). Trimming took 10 bases from V and 4 from J, leaving 19 bases between them. Germline loops: CDR1 MNHNS, CDR2 SASEGT. The CDR3 has 15 residues. The CDR3 sequence is CAISRTTLPTGELFF. The CDR3 DNA is TGTGCCATCAGCCGGACAACCCTACCCACCGGGGAGCTGTTTTTT.

This clonotype was counted ten times or more. V and J are TRBV6-2 or TRBV6-3 and TRBJ2-5; D might be TRBD1 (6 bases). The CDR3 runs 12 residues. CDR1 and CDR2 (germline): MNHEY, SVGEGT. V was pared by 5 bases and J by 3 bases, with 7 bases between. CDR3 coding DNA: TGTGCCAGCAGTAACAGGGAAGAGACCCAGTACTTC. Its translation: CASSNREETQYF.

This clonotype was counted between two and nine times. V and J are TRBV20-1 and TRBJ1-2; perhaps TRBD1 as D (5 bases). In germline, CDR1 is DFQATT, CDR2 SNEGSKA (reference sequence). The CDR3 spans 13 residues. The V end lost 0 bases, the J end lost 1 base, and 6 bases lay between the germline ends. The CDR3 bases are TGCAGTGCTAGAGACAGGGTTAACTATGGCTACACCTTC. Protein: CSARDRVNYGYTF.

The CDR3 protein is CASSQTTADTQYF. The CDR3 bases are TGTGCCAGCAGCCAAACCACCGCAGATACGCAGTATTTT. J is TRBJ2-3 and V is TRBV11-3; D unclear. The CDR3 consists of 13 residues. Trimming pared 5 bases from V and 4 bases from J, leaving 10 bases between. Germline V gene sequence: CDR1 SGHNT, CDR2 YENEEA.

This rearrangement joins TRBV24-1 to TRBJ2-7, with D tentatively TRBD2 (6 bases). Germline V lookup: CDR1 KGHDR, CDR2 SFDVKD. V was shortened by 4 bases and J by 7 bases, with 13 bases between the two germline ends. This CDR3 has 13 amino acids. The DNA for the CDR3 is TGTGCCACCAGTGAATCGGGACGGGAGGAGCAGTACTTC. Translating gives CATSESGREEQYF.

For this clonotype: The junction shows a germline mismatch at one end, possibly a read error. The chain joins TRBV25-1 to TRBJ2-3; 12 positions agree with TRBD2. CDR3 length equals 16 residues. The germline V gene has CDR1 MGHDK and CDR2 SYGVNS. The CDR3 protein is CVSSGLAGFSTDTQYF. The CDR3 bases are TGTGTCAGCAGTGGACTAGCGGGGTTTAGCACAGATACGCAGTATTTT.

This clonotype was detected a few times. This chain connects TRBV18 to TRBJ2-7, with TRBD1 matching 7 bases. Losses at the gene ends were 5 bases for V and 4 bases for J; bases not matched to a gene: 8. CDR1 is KGHSH, CDR2 LQKENI, per germline. The CDR3 runs to 14 residues. The CDR3 here is CASSKDRLSYEQYF. In DNA form, the CDR3 reads TGTGCCAGCTCAAAGGACAGGTTATCGTACGAGCAGTACTTC. Looking up the rest from reference TRBV18 and TRBJ2-7 gives the full variable domain: NAGVMQNPRHLVRRRGQEARLRCSPMKGHSHVYWYRQLPEEGLKFMVYLQKENIIDESGMPKERFSAEFPKEGPSILRIQQVVRGDSAAYFCASSKDRLSYEQYFGPGTRLTVT.

The chain combines TRBV3-1 with TRBJ2-7, with D tentatively TRBD2 (6 bases). V lost 3 bases and J lost 6, with 15 bases in between. CDR1 and CDR2 from the germline V gene are LGHDT and YNNKEL (reference sequence). The CDR3 contains 14 residues. Written as DNA, the CDR3 is TGTGCCAGCAGCCACGGGGCGGGGTTCCGCGAGCAGTACTTC. Encoded protein: CASSHGAGFREQYF.